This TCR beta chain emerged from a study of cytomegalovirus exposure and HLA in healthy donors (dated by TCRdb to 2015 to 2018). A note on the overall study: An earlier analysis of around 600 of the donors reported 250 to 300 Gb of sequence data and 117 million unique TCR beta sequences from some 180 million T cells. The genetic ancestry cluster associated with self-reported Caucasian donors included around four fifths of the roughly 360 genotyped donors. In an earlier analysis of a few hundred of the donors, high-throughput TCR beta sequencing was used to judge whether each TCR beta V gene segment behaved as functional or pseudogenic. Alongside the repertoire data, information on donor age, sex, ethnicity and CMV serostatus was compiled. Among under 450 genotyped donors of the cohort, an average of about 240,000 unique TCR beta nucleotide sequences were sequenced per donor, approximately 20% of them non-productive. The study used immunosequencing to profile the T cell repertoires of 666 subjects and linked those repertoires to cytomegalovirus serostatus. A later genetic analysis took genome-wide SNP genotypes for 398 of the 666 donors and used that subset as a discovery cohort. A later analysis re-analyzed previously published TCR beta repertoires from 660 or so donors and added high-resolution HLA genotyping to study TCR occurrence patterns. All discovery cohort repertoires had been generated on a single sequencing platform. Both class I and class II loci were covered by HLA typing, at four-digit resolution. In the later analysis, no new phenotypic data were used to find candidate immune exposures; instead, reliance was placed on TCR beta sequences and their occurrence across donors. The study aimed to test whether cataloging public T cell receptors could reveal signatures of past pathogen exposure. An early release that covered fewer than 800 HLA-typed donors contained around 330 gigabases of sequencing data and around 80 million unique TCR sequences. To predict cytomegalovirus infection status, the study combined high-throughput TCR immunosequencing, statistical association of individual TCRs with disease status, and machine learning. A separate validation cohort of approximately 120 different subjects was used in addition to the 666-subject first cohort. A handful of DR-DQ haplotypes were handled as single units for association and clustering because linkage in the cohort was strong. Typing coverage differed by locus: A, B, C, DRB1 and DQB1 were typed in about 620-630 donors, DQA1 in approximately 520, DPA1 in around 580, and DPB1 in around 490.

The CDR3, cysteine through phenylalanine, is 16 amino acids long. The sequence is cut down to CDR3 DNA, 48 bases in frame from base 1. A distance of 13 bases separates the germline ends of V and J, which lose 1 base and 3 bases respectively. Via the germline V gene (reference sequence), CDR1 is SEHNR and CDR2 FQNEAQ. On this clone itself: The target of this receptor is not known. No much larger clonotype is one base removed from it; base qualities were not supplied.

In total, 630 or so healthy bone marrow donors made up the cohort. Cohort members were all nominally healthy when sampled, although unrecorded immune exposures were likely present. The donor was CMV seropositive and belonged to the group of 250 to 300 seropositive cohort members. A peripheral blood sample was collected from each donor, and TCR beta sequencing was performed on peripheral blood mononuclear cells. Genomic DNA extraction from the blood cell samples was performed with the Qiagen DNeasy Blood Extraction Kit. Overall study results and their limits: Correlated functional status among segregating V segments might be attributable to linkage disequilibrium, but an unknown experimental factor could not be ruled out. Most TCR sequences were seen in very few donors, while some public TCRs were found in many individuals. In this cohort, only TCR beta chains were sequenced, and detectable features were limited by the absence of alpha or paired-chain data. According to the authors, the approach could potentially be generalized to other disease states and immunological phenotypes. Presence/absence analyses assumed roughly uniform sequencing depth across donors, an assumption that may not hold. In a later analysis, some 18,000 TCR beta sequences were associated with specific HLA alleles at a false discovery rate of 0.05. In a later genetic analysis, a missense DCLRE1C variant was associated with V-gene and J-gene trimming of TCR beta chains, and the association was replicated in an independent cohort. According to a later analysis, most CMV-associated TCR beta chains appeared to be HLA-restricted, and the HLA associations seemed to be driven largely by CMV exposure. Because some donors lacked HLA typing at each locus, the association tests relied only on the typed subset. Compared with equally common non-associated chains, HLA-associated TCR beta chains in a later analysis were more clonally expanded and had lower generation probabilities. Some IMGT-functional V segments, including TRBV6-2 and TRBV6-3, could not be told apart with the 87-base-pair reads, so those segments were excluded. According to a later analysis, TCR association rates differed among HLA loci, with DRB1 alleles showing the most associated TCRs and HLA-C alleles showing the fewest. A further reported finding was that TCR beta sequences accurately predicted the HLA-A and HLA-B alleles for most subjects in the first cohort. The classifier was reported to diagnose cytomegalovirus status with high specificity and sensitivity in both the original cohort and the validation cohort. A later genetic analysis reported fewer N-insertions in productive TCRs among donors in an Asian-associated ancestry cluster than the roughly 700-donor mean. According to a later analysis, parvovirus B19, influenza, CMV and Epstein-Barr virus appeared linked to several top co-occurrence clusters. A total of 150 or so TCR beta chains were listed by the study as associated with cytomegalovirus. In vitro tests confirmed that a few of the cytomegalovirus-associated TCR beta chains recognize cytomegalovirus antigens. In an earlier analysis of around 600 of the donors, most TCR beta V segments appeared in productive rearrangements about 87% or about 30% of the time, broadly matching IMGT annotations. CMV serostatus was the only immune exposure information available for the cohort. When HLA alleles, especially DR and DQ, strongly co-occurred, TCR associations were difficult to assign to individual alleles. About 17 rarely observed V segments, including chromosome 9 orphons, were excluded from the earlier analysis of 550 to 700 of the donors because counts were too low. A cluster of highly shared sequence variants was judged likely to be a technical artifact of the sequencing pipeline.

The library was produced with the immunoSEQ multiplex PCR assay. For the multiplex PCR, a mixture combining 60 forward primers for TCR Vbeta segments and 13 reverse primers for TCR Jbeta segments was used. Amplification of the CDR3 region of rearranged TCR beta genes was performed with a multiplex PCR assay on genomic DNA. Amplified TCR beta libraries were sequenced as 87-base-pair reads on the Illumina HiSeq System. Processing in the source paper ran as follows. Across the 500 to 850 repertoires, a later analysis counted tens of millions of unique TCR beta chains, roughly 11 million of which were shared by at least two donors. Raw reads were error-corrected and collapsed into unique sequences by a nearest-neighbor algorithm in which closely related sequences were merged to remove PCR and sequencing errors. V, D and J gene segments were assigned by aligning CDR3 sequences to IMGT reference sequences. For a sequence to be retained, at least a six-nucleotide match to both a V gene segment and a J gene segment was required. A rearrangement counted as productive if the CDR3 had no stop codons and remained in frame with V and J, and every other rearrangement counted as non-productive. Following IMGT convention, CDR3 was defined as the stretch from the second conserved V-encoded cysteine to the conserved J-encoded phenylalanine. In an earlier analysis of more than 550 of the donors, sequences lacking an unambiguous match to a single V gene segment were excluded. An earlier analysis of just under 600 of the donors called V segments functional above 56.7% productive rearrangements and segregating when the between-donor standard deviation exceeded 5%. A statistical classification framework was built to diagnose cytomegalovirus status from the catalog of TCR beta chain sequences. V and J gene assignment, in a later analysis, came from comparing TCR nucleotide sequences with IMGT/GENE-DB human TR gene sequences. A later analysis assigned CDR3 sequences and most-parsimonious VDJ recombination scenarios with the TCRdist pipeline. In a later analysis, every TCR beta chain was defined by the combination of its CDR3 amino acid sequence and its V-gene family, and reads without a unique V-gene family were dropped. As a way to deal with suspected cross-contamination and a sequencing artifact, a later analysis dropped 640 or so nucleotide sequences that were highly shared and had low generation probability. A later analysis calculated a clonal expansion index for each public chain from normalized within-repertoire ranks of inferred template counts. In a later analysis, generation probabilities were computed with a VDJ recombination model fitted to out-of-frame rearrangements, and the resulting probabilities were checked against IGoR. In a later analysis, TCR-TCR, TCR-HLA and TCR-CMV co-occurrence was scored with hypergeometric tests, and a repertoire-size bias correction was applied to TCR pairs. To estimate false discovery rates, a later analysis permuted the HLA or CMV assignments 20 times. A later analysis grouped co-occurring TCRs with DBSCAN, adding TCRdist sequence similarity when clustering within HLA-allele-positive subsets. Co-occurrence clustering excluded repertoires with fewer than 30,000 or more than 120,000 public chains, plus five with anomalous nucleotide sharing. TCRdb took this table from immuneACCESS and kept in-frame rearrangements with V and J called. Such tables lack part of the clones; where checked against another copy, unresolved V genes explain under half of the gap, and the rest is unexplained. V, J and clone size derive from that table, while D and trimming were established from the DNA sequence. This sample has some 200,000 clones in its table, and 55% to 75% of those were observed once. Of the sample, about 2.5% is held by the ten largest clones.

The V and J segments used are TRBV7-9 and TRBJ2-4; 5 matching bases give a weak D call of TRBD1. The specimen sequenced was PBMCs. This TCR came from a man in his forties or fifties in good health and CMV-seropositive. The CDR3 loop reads CASSLEGRVGKNIQYF. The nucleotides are TGTGCCAGCAGCTTAGAGGGCAGGGTCGGCAAAAACATTCAGTACTTC.